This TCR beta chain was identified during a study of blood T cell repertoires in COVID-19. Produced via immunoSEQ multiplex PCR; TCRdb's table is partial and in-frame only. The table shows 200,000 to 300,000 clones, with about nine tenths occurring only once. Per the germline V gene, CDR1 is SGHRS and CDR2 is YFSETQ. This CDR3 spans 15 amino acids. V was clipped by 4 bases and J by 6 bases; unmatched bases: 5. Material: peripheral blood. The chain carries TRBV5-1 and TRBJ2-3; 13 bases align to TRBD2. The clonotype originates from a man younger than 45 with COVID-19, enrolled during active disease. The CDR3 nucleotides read TGCGCCAGCAGCATAGGACTAGCGGGGGCCGATACGCAGTATTTT. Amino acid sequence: CASSIGLAGADTQYF.